These 10 T cell receptor beta chains originate from one sample sequenced in a study of brain T cells in children with intractable seizures. Measured with immunoSEQ multiplex PCR; TCRdb has only the in-frame clones, and not every one. The sample has 65,000 to 85,000 clones; around 93% are singletons. The sample consisted of peripheral blood, taken at surgery. The receptors shown here come from a boy under two years old with tuberous sclerosis and intractable seizures.

The chain links TRBV15 to TRBJ2-5; 7 nucleotides match TRBD2. The CDR3 spans 15 residues. After removal of 10 bases from V and 2 bases from J, the junction contained 13 bases not matched to a gene. CDR1 LNHNV and CDR2 YYDKDF come from the germline V gene (reference sequence). The CDR3 nucleotides are TGTGCCAGCGCGCAGGGAGGGCGATATCAAGAGACCCAGTACTTC. This translates into CASAQGGRYQETQYF.

The chain joins TRBV7-9 to TRBJ2-7; D remains ambiguous. Germline CDR1 SEHNR, CDR2 FQNEAQ (reference sequence). V was trimmed by 5 bases and J by 3 bases, leaving 5 bases between them. This CDR3 contains 11 residues. DNA of the CDR3: TGTGCCAGCAGCCGCGACTACGAGCAGTACTTC. Its protein product is CASSRDYEQYF. Combining the CDR3 with reference TRBV7-9 and TRBJ2-7 gives the whole variable domain DTGVSQNPRHKITKRGQNVTFRCDPISEHNRLYWYRQTLGQGPEFLTYFQNEAQLEKSRLLSDRFSAERPKGSFSTLEIQRTEQGDSAMYLCASSRDYEQYFGPGTRLTVT.

The V and J genes are TRBV6-5 and TRBJ1-5; D is possibly TRBD1 (5 bases). V shed 6 bases and J shed 7 bases, with 13 bases lying between them. The CDR3 totals 13 residues. Germline V CDR1 and CDR2: MNHEY, SVGAGI. The CDR3 protein is CASSPDSYQPQHF. The CDR3 nucleotides are TGTGCCAGCAGCCCAGACAGTTACCAGCCCCAGCATTTT.

This sequence joins TRBV18 and TRBJ2-4, with unresolved D. V was shortened by 4 bases and J by 6 bases, with 16 bases between the two germline ends. CDR3 length: 15 residues. Germline V gene sequence: CDR1 KGHSH, CDR2 LQKENI. The CDR3 protein is CASSRVAEPGNIQYF. In DNA, the CDR3 is TGTGCCAGCTCACGGGTGGCGGAGCCCGGAAACATTCAGTACTTC.

The chain uses TRBV2 and TRBJ2-7; D might be TRBD2 (5 bases). This CDR3 region has 13 residues. Germline assignment: CDR1 SNHLY and CDR2 FYNNEI. Deletions cut 9 bases from V and 6 bases from J, with 18 bases between. Here the CDR3 DNA reads TGTGCCAGTTACTCTCTACTAGTAGTCGAGCAGTACTTC. Residues: CASYSLLVVEQYF.

This chain joins TRBV6-5 and TRBJ2-1; no reliable D call. The CDR3 is 13 residues long. Germline CDR1 and CDR2: MNHEY and SVGAGI. V dropped 2 bases and J dropped 4 bases, with 6 bases sitting between them. In DNA, the CDR3 is TGTGCCAGCAGTTACAGAGCTTACAATGAGCAGTTCTTC. Translated: CASSYRAYNEQFF.

The rearrangement links TRBV19 to TRBJ2-7, with D possibly TRBD1 on 6 matching bases. Trimming removed 3 bases at V and 5 bases at J, with 11 bases between. Germline-derived CDR1 and CDR2 are LNHDA and SQIVND (reference sequence). CDR3 length: 13 residues. The CDR3, as DNA: TGTGCCAGTAGTATTCTATACAGGGACGAGCAGTACTTC. It yields the protein CASSILYRDEQYF.

In DNA form, the CDR3 reads TGCAGTGCTAGTTTTAGCCAGGGAAAGACCCAGTACTTC. This translates into CSASFSQGKTQYF. The V gene is TRBV20-1, the J gene TRBJ2-5; D is possibly TRBD1 (5 bases). Between the trimmed V and J ends, which lost 3 bases and 6 bases, there was a span of 14 bases. Germline loops: CDR1 DFQATT, CDR2 SNEGSKA (reference sequence). This CDR3 spans 13 amino acids.

The chain couples TRBV24-1 to TRBJ2-2, with D possibly matching TRBD2 (6 bases). The CDR3 length is 14 residues. The V gene's germline CDR1 is KGHDR and CDR2 SFDVKD. V was shortened by 1 base and J by 5 bases, with 7 bases between the two germline ends. CDR3 residues: CATSDFGGTGELFF. CDR3 in DNA: TGTGCCACCAGTGATTTTGGAGGGACCGGGGAGCTGTTTTTT.

The chain combines TRBV6-6 with TRBJ2-7; a possible D gene is TRBD1 (6 bases). V was clipped by 5 bases and J by 2 bases, with 25 bases between them. This CDR3 comprises 18 residues. Germline loops: CDR1 MNHNY, CDR2 SVGAGI (reference sequence). The CDR3 coding sequence is TGTGCCAGCAGTCGAGGTTCTCCATCAGGGGCTGTTCCCTACGAGCAGTACTTC. It translates to CASSRGSPSGAVPYEQYF.